Following are 31 T cell receptor beta chains from one sample sequenced in a study of T cell repertoires in cytomegalovirus infection. TCRdb used MiXCR to reprocess the reads, holding one entry per CDR3 protein. The repertoire has about 180,000 distinct CDR3 sequences, approximately 15% of them found once; the top ten carry around 27%. What was sequenced was PBMCs. These TCRs come from a human donor in good health (CMV status not recorded). Some clones in this sample may be carry-over from other donors' samples.

This clonotype has a handful of counts. The V and J genes are TRBV12-3 or TRBV12-4 and TRBJ1-2; D unclear. Deletions cut 6 bases from V and 2 bases from J, with 13 bases between. This CDR3 is 14 amino acids long. The CDR3 is CASSLRGPNYGYTF. The CDR3 DNA reads TGTGCCAGCAGCTTACGGGGTCCCAACTATGGCTACACCTTC.

This clonotype was counted ten times or more. The rearrangement joins TRBV7-2 to TRBJ1-1, with a possible D match to TRBD1 (5 bases). Germline V gene lookup returns CDR1 SGHTA and CDR2 FQGNSA. This CDR3 comprises 13 residues. V was trimmed by 5 bases and J by 1 base, leaving 8 bases between them. CDR3 residues: CASSGTANTEAFF. In DNA, the CDR3 is TGTGCCAGCAGCGGGACGGCGAACACTGAAGCTTTCTTT.

This clonotype showed up just a few times. CDR3: CASSPLGQSYNEQFF. DNA for the CDR3: TGTGCCAGCAGTCCCCTAGGACAAAGCTACAATGAGCAGTTCTTC. The gene calls are TRBV6-1 and TRBJ2-1; D is perhaps TRBD1 (5 bases). Trimming stripped 5 bases from V and 3 bases from J, with 14 bases between. The CDR3 is 15 residues long. Germline values: CDR1 MNHNS, CDR2 SASEGT.

This clonotype has ten or more counts. V is TRBV7-2 and J is TRBJ2-7; D could derive from TRBD1 or TRBD2 (5 bases each). The germline V gene has CDR1 SGHTA and CDR2 FQGNSA. The CDR3 has 16 residues. The V and J ends lost 2 bases and 2 bases respectively, with 16 bases between them. The CDR3 spells CASSLSGAGNPYEQYF. In DNA, the CDR3 is TGTGCCAGCAGCTTATCCGGGGCAGGGAATCCCTACGAGCAGTACTTC.

This clonotype was recorded many times. The chain uses TRBV7-2 and TRBJ2-3; D remains ambiguous. With 5 bases removed from V and 1 base from J, the gap between germline ends came to 7 bases. CDR3 length: 13 amino acids. Looked up from germline, CDR1 is SGHTA and CDR2 is FQGNSA. The DNA of the CDR3 is TGTGCCAGCAGCCCGCGGCGCACAGATACGCAGTATTTT. Residues: CASSPRRTDTQYF. The variable domain in full, completed from reference TRBV7-2 and TRBJ2-3, reads GAGVSQSPSNKVTEKGKDVELRCDPISGHTALYWYRQSLGQGLEFLIYFQGNSAPDKSGLPSDRFSAERTGGSVSTLTIQRTQQEDSAVYLCASSPRRTDTQYFGPGTRLTVL.

This clonotype was detected a few times. This chain links TRBV28 with TRBJ2-1; 7 bases are a match to TRBD2. V dropped 6 bases and J dropped 7; count of bases not matched to a gene: 6. This CDR3 contains 13 residues. Germline loops: CDR1 MDHEN, CDR2 SYDVKM. The CDR3 DNA is TGTGCCAGCAGCCCCTGGGGGGGTAATGAGCAGTTCTTC. Protein sequence: CASSPWGGNEQFF.

The V and J genes are TRBV6-5 and TRBJ1-2; D unresolved. The CDR3 totals 14 residues. CDR1 is MNHEY and CDR2 is SVGAGI in the germline V gene. The V end lost 0 bases, the J end lost 3 bases, and 8 bases lay between the germline ends. CDR3 nucleotide sequence: TGTGCCAGCAGTTACTCAACTATGGACTATGGCTACACCTTC. Translated, it gives CASSYSTMDYGYTF.

This chain uses TRBV6-2 or TRBV6-3 with TRBJ2-7, with 9 bases matching TRBD1. This CDR3 spans 14 amino acids. The germline CDR1 and CDR2 sequences are MNHEY and SVGEGT. With V trimmed by 5 bases and J by 5 bases, 7 bases remained unmatched. CDR3 coding DNA: TGTGCCAGCAGTAACTGGGGACAGGGAGACGAGCAGTACTTC. Its translation is CASSNWGQGDEQYF.

The CDR3 is CASRPTGGALDEQFF. CDR3 sequence (DNA): TGTGCCAGCAGACCTACAGGGGGCGCGTTGGATGAGCAGTTCTTC. The chain has TRBV5-6 and TRBJ2-1; 9 positions agree with TRBD1. The CDR3 contains 15 residues. Germline CDR1 and CDR2: SGHDT and YYEEEE. V shed 5 bases, J shed 8 bases, and the junction held 11 bases outside the gene matches.

This clonotype was detected ten times or more. The chain recombines TRBV7-2 with TRBJ1-4, with 9 bases aligning to TRBD1. Germline V gene lookup returns CDR1 SGHTA and CDR2 FQGNSA. The CDR3 extends over 14 amino acids. J lost 6 bases, V lost 5 bases, and 4 bases had no gene match. CDR3 DNA: TGTGCCAGCAGCCAGACAGGGGGGTATGAAAAACTGTTTTTT. Translated: CASSQTGGYEKLFF.

CDR3 DNA sequence: TGTGCCAGCAGTTCCAAACAACCCTATGGCTACACCTTC. This encodes CASSSKQPYGYTF. This sequence joins TRBV12-3 or TRBV12-4 and TRBJ1-2, with unresolved D. Deletions cut 4 bases from V and 4 bases from J, with 10 bases between. The CDR3 loop spans 13 amino acids.

The DNA of the CDR3 is TGCGCCAGCAGCCAAGCCTGGGACAGGGGAGAAGCTTTCTTT. It codes for CASSQAWDRGEAFF. V and J are TRBV4-1 and TRBJ1-1, with 10 nucleotides matching TRBD1. Germline V lookup: CDR1 MGHRA, CDR2 YSYEKL. Trimming cost V 1 base and J 8 bases; bases outside gene matches: 4. This CDR3 is built from 14 residues.

At least ten counts were recorded for this clonotype. This chain joins TRBV6-2 or TRBV6-3 and TRBJ2-1; D may be TRBD1 or TRBD2 (5 bases each). The V gene's germline CDR1 is MNHEY and CDR2 SVGEGT. Trimming pared 2 bases from V and 7 bases from J, leaving 15 bases between. This CDR3 is 15 amino acids long. CDR3 sequence reads: CASSYAETWGNEQFF. Written as DNA, the CDR3 is TGTGCCAGCAGTTACGCTGAAACGTGGGGGAATGAGCAGTTCTTC.

The CDR3 here is CATSDWRNEQFF. CDR3 nucleotides: TGTGCCACCAGTGATTGGAGGAATGAGCAGTTCTTC. This chain joins TRBV24-1 and TRBJ2-1, with D tentatively TRBD2 (5 bases). The CDR3 extends over 12 amino acids. The V gene lost 2 bases and the J gene lost 7 bases, with 5 bases spanning the gap. CDR1 is KGHDR and CDR2 is SFDVKD in the germline V gene.

This chain connects TRBV29-1 to TRBJ2-2; 11 nucleotides align to TRBD2. Germline trimming cut 6 bases from V and 0 bases from J; bases unmatched to any gene: 6. CDR3 length: 16 amino acids. CDR1 is SQVTM and CDR2 is ANQGSEA in the germline V gene. CDR3 residues: CSVVLAGASNTGELFF. As DNA, the CDR3 is TGCAGCGTGGTACTAGCGGGAGCTTCGAACACCGGGGAGCTGTTTTTT.

This clonotype was seen many times. The CDR3 bases are TGTGCCAGCAGTCCCGGGACAACAAGAACTGAAGCTTTCTTT. Its translation: CASSPGTTRTEAFF. The chain employs TRBV6-1 and TRBJ1-1, with TRBD1 as a possible D gene (6 bases). Looked up from germline, CDR1 is MNHNS and CDR2 is SASEGT. The CDR3 contains 14 residues. The V end lost 5 bases, the J end lost 5 bases, and 15 bases lay between the germline ends.

This clonotype was picked up many times. The chain has TRBV7-2 and TRBJ2-7, with 7 bases fitting TRBD1. Germline-derived CDR1 and CDR2 are SGHTA and FQGNSA. With V trimmed by 8 bases and J by 6 bases, 19 bases remained unmatched. The CDR3 extends over 16 amino acids. The CDR3 reads CASGVRQRTGDSEQYF. The CDR3 DNA reads as TGTGCCAGCGGGGTACGACAGAGAACAGGGGACAGCGAGCAGTACTTC.

The sample holds many counts of this clonotype. CDR3 amino acids: CASTSSGGQGEQFF. The CDR3 region has the DNA TGTGCCAGCACCTCATCCGGGGGGCAGGGTGAGCAGTTCTTC. The chain employs TRBV7-2 and TRBJ2-1, with D possibly being TRBD2 (7 bases). V was trimmed by 7 bases and J by 9 bases, leaving 19 bases between them. The CDR3 contains 14 residues. CDR1 and CDR2 (germline): SGHTA, FQGNSA.

The rearrangement joins TRBV18 to TRBJ2-7; D possibly uses TRBD1 or TRBD2 (5 bases each). The germline V gene has CDR1 KGHSH and CDR2 LQKENI. Trimming shortened V by 2 bases and J by 1 base, and 15 bases separated the two germline ends. This CDR3 has 16 residues. The CDR3 sequence: CASSPWARDRSYEQYF. The CDR3 bases are TGTGCCAGCTCACCATGGGCCCGGGACCGGTCCTACGAGCAGTACTTC. Variable domain in full (rest from reference TRBV18 and TRBJ2-7): NAGVMQNPRHLVRRRGQEARLRCSPMKGHSHVYWYRQLPEEGLKFMVYLQKENIIDESGMPKERFSAEFPKEGPSILRIQQVVRGDSAAYFCASSPWARDRSYEQYFGPGTRLTVT.

There are a few counts of this clonotype. The genes are TRBV2 and TRBJ2-1; TRBD2 agrees at 12 bases. Looked up from germline, CDR1 is SNHLY and CDR2 is FYNNEI. J lost 9 bases, V lost 3 bases, and 6 bases had no gene match. The CDR3 covers 15 residues. CDR3 DNA: TGTGCCAGCAGTGATAAGACTAGCGGGAGTGGTGAGCAGTTCTTC. Protein sequence: CASSDKTSGSGEQFF.

This clonotype was found many times. The gene calls are TRBV28 and TRBJ2-1, with 8 bases that match TRBD2. The CDR3 covers 16 residues. V was pared by 3 bases and J by 2 bases, with 6 bases of the junction left unmatched. The V gene's germline CDR1 is MDHEN and CDR2 SYDVKM. This CDR3 is CASSFGREAPYNEQFF. The CDR3 DNA sequence: TGTGCCAGCAGTTTCGGGCGGGAGGCCCCCTACAATGAGCAGTTCTTC.

The rearrangement links TRBV5-6 to TRBJ2-2; 7 bases are shared with TRBD1. The J segment lost 2 bases and the V segment lost 2 bases, leaving 6 bases of the junction unmatched. This CDR3 is built from 16 residues. CDR1 and CDR2 (germline): SGHDT, YYEEEE. Here the CDR3 DNA reads TGTGCCAGCAGCTTTGGTACAGGGGTAAACACCGGGGAGCTGTTTTTT. This translates into CASSFGTGVNTGELFF. Variable domain in full (rest from reference TRBV5-6 and TRBJ2-2): DAGVTQSPTHLIKTRGQQVTLRCSPKSGHDTVSWYQQALGQGPQFIFQYYEEEERQRGNFPDRFSGHQFPNYSSELNVNALLLGDSALYLCASSFGTGVNTGELFFGEGSRLTVL.

This chain connects TRBV12-3 or TRBV12-4 to TRBJ1-2; 7 bases align to TRBD1. The CDR3 contains 14 residues. With 1 base clipped from V and 8 bases from J, the junction kept 7 bases outside the gene matches. CDR3 bases: TGTGCCAGCAGTTTAGGGACAGGTCCTAGGGGCTACACCTTC. Its translation is CASSLGTGPRGYTF.

V gene TRBV18 combines with J gene TRBJ2-1; no definite D call. There are 15 residues in the CDR3. The V gene's germline CDR1 is KGHSH and CDR2 LQKENI. V was pared by 2 bases and J by 1 base, with 9 bases between. For the CDR3, the DNA is TGTGCCAGCTCACCAATTCCGGATTCCTACAATGAGCAGTTCTTC. Its protein product is CASSPIPDSYNEQFF.

The chain couples TRBV6-2 or TRBV6-3 to TRBJ2-2; unclear D gene. CDR3 length: 16 residues. Germline V gene data show CDR1 as MNHEY and CDR2 as SVGEGT. Trimming cost V 6 bases and J 1 base, with 15 bases left between them. CDR3 protein: CASSPRFARNTGELFF. CDR3 DNA: TGTGCCAGCAGCCCCCGGTTCGCGCGGAACACCGGGGAGCTGTTTTTT.

V gene TRBV6-6 combines with J gene TRBJ1-3; TRBD1 is a possible D gene (5 bases). Between the trimmed V and J ends, which lost 2 bases and 0 bases, there was a span of 14 bases. Germline CDR1 MNHNY, CDR2 SVGAGI (reference sequence). This CDR3 contains 17 residues. The CDR3 DNA follows: TGTGCCAGCAGTTACGGGGTTGGGACCGACTCTGGAAACACCATATATTTT. Its protein is CASSYGVGTDSGNTIYF.

The rearrangement uses TRBV5-1 and TRBJ1-2, with D maybe TRBD1 (5 bases). CDR1 is SGHRS, CDR2 YFSETQ, per germline. Trimming stripped 0 bases from V and 6 bases from J, with 18 bases between. The CDR3 consists of 16 residues. The CDR3 region has the DNA TGCGCCAGCAGCTTGGCCGGGGGGACCCTGTATAATGGCTACACCTTC. This translates into CASSLAGGTLYNGYTF.

In its sample, this clonotype was seen many times. The chain employs TRBV12-3 or TRBV12-4 and TRBJ1-6; D unclear. The CDR3 has 13 amino acids. V lost 3 bases to trimming and J lost 9 bases, with 9 bases between them. The CDR3 here is CASSFSSSSPLHF. The CDR3 DNA reads as TGTGCCAGCAGTTTTTCGAGTTCTTCACCCCTCCACTTT.

This clonotype showed up many times. The genes are TRBV7-2 and TRBJ2-1; D remains unclear. CDR3 length equals 12 residues. V lost 1 base and J lost 9, with 7 bases in between. CDR1 is SGHTA, CDR2 FQGNSA, per germline. CDR3 sequence (DNA): TGTGCCAGCAGCTTAGTAGGAGTTGAGCAGTTCTTC. This codes for CASSLVGVEQFF.

In this sample, this clonotype turned up a few times. V usage is TRBV7-2 and J usage is TRBJ1-5; 9 positions match TRBD1. With 5 bases clipped from V and 7 bases from J, the junction kept 3 bases outside the gene matches. The CDR3 covers 13 residues. Germline CDR1 is SGHTA and CDR2 is FQGNSA. CDR3 coding DNA: TGTGCCAGCAGCCGACAGGGGGAACAGCCCCAGCATTTT. Its protein is CASSRQGEQPQHF.

This clonotype was counted ten times or more. This chain's CDR3 is CASSGGQPYEQYF. CDR3 bases: TGTGCCAGCAGTGGCGGACAACCCTACGAGCAGTACTTC. The chain has TRBV2 and TRBJ2-7, with D possibly being TRBD1 (5 bases). V was trimmed by 4 bases and J by 2 bases, leaving 9 bases between them. CDR3 length: 13 residues. CDR1 and CDR2 from the germline V gene are SNHLY and FYNNEI.